These 15 T cell receptor beta chains originate from one sample sequenced in a study of blood T cell repertoires in COVID-19. Generated by immunoSEQ multiplex PCR, the TCRdb table keeps only in-frame clones and is missing some. The profile shows roughly 120,000 clones, about 90% of them singletons. Input material: peripheral blood. The receptor source for this set is a human donor in a cohort sampled during active COVID-19.

V gene TRBV29-1 combines with J gene TRBJ1-1; 8 bases fit TRBD1. Germline V gene sequence: CDR1 SQVTM, CDR2 ANQGSEA. This CDR3 contains 15 residues. V shed 8 bases, J shed 0 bases, and the junction held 11 bases outside the gene matches. The CDR3 here is CSTLGAGGLNTEAFF. CDR3 coding DNA: TGCAGCACCTTAGGAGCAGGGGGCCTGAACACTGAAGCTTTCTTT.

The chain links TRBV6-6 to TRBJ1-4; maybe TRBD1 (6 bases). The CDR3 spans 14 residues. V lost 7 bases and J lost 4, with 13 bases in between. CDR1 and CDR2 from the germline V gene are MNHNY and SVGAGI (reference sequence). In nucleotides, the CDR3 is TGTGCCAGCACCTGGACAGACTATAATGAAAAACTGTTTTTT. Translation: CASTWTDYNEKLFF.

The rearrangement joins TRBV12-5 to TRBJ2-7, with 7 bases that match TRBD1. Germline values: CDR1 LGHNT, CDR2 FRNRAP. The CDR3 covers 16 residues. J was trimmed by 3 bases and V by 5 bases; bases with no gene match: 13. Here the CDR3 reads CASGPRRTGENYEQYF. DNA of the CDR3: TGTGCTAGTGGTCCTCGCAGGACAGGCGAGAACTACGAGCAGTACTTC. Together with reference TRBV12-5 and TRBJ2-7, the CDR3 gives the full variable domain: DARVTQTPRHKVTEMGQEVTMRCQPILGHNTVFWYRQTMMQGLELLAYFRNRAPLDDSGMPKDRFSAEMPDATLATLKIQPSEPRDSAVYFCASGPRRTGENYEQYFGPGTRLTVT.

CDR3 loop: CASSNRGRNYGYTF. CDR3 sequence (DNA): TGTGCCAGTAGTAACAGGGGGCGCAACTATGGCTACACCTTC. The chain is built from TRBV19 and TRBJ1-2; 9 nucleotides match TRBD1. This CDR3 has 14 amino acids. V was clipped by 4 bases and J by 2 bases; unmatched bases: 2. The germline gives CDR1 LNHDA, CDR2 SQIVND (reference sequence).

The rearrangement links TRBV27 to TRBJ2-1; 7 positions match TRBD2. Germline V lookup: CDR1 MNHEY, CDR2 SMNVEV (reference sequence). V lost 7 bases to trimming and J lost 6 bases; unmatched junction nucleotides: 12. This CDR3 spans 15 amino acids. CDR3 bases: TGTGCCAGCAAGTGGGCTAGCGGATCCCCCAATGAGCAGTTCTTC. Amino acid sequence: CASKWASGSPNEQFF.

V and J are TRBV11-2 and TRBJ2-3; D ambiguous. This CDR3 spans 15 amino acids. Germline-derived CDR1 and CDR2 are SGHAT and FQNNGV. The germline V and J ends were trimmed by 0 bases and 0 bases, with 7 bases remaining between them. The CDR3 sequence: CASSLDGQSTDTQYF. The CDR3, as DNA: TGTGCCAGCAGCTTAGATGGGCAGAGCACAGATACGCAGTATTTT.

The CDR3 reads CASSYLGQTSYEQYF. The CDR3 region has the DNA TGTGCCAGCAGTTACCTGGGACAGACGTCCTACGAGCAGTACTTC. V is TRBV6-6 and J is TRBJ2-7, with TRBD1 matching over 7 bases. Germline V gene sequence: CDR1 MNHNY, CDR2 SVGAGI (reference sequence). The ends lost 2 bases at V and 1 base at J; junction bases unmatched: 5. The CDR3 length is 15 residues.

The gene calls are TRBV4-2 and TRBJ1-4; 9 bases line up with TRBD1. With V trimmed by 0 bases and J by 2 bases, 7 bases remained unmatched. This CDR3 comprises 18 residues. Per the germline V gene, CDR1 is LGHNA and CDR2 is YNFKEQ. The CDR3 DNA is TGTGCCAGCAGCCAAGATATGCTCGGACAGGGGACTAATGAAAAACTGTTTTTT. It specifies CASSQDMLGQGTNEKLFF.

The V call is TRBV29-1, the J call TRBJ1-2; D not resolved. The CDR3 spans 12 residues. Looked up from germline, CDR1 is SQVTM and CDR2 is ANQGSEA. Trimming stripped 8 bases from V and 8 bases from J, with 18 bases between. The CDR3 reads CSLTREAGGYTF. The CDR3 DNA follows: TGCAGCCTCACAAGGGAGGCGGGGGGCTACACCTTC. Using reference TRBV29-1 and TRBJ1-2 for the parts outside the CDR3, the full variable domain is SAVISQKPSRDICQRGTSLTIQCQVDSQVTMMFWYRQQPGQSLTLIATANQGSEATYESGFVIDKFPISRPNLTFSTLTVSNMSPEDSSIYLCSLTREAGGYTFGSGTRLTVV.

The J gene is TRBJ2-6, the V gene TRBV11-2; 7 bases map to TRBD2. CDR1 is SGHAT, CDR2 FQNNGV, per germline. There are 17 residues in the CDR3. Unmatched junction bases numbered 7, after V lost 3 bases and J lost 2 bases. CDR3 in amino acids: CASSFGGGATGANVLTF. CDR3 nucleotides: TGTGCCAGCAGCTTCGGGGGAGGGGCGACTGGGGCCAACGTCCTGACTTTC.

V gene TRBV7-9 combines with J gene TRBJ1-2, with TRBD1 as a possible D gene (5 bases). There are 13 residues in the CDR3. V lost 7 bases and J lost 6, with 15 bases in between. CDR1 and CDR2 (germline): SEHNR, FQNEAQ (reference sequence). In DNA form, the CDR3 reads TGTGCCAGCACCCTGGACAATCCCCATGGCTACACCTTC. This translates into CASTLDNPHGYTF.

The genes are TRBV7-2 and TRBJ2-5, with TRBD1 matching 9 bases. Per germline, CDR1 SGHTA and CDR2 FQGNSA. The CDR3 spans 15 residues. J was trimmed by 6 bases and V by 1 base; bases with no gene match: 6. CDR3 in DNA: TGTGCCAGCAGCTTAGTCACAGGGGGCGCACAGACCCAGTACTTC. Its protein product is CASSLVTGGAQTQYF. Drawing the rest from reference TRBV7-2 and TRBJ2-5, the complete variable domain is GAGVSQSPSNKVTEKGKDVELRCDPISGHTALYWYRQSLGQGLEFLIYFQGNSAPDKSGLPSDRFSAERTGGSVSTLTIQRTQQEDSAVYLCASSLVTGGAQTQYFGPGTRLLVL.

This chain joins TRBV28 and TRBJ1-6; 9 bases align to TRBD1. J lost 8 bases, V lost 6 bases, and 5 bases had no gene match. The CDR3 totals 14 residues. Per germline, CDR1 MDHEN and CDR2 SYDVKM. The CDR3 region is CASSETGGDSPLHF. CDR3 coding DNA: TGTGCCAGCAGCGAAACAGGGGGCGATTCACCCCTCCACTTT. Combining the CDR3 with reference TRBV28 and TRBJ1-6 gives the whole variable domain DVKVTQSSRYLVKRTGEKVFLECVQDMDHENMFWYRQDPGLGLRLIYFSYDVKMKEKGDIPEGYSVSREKKERFSLILESASTNQTSMYLCASSETGGDSPLHFGNGTRLTVT.

The chain couples TRBV5-1 to TRBJ1-1; 7 nucleotides agree with TRBD1. The CDR3 is 14 amino acids. Germline loops: CDR1 SGHRS, CDR2 YFSETQ. Trimming removed 1 base from V and 1 base from J; junction bases left unmatched: 1. CDR3 nucleotide sequence: TGCGCCAGCAGCTTGAAGGGGGCGAACACTGAAGCTTTCTTT. Encoded protein: CASSLKGANTEAFF.

The chain employs TRBV5-4 and TRBJ2-6; no definite D call. CDR1 SGHNT and CDR2 YYREEE come from the germline V gene (reference sequence). V lost 0 bases to trimming and J lost 0 bases, with 13 bases between them. The CDR3 runs 18 residues. DNA for the CDR3: TGTGCCAGCAGCTTGGTTAGCCAGCGCGGCTCTGGGGCCAACGTCCTGACTTTC. Translating it yields CASSLVSQRGSGANVLTF. The full variable domain, rest sourced from reference TRBV5-4 and TRBJ2-6, is ETGVTQSPTHLIKTRGQQVTLRCSSQSGHNTVSWYQQALGQGPQFIFQYYREEENGRGNFPPRFSGLQFPNYSSELNVNALELDDSALYLCASSLVSQRGSGANVLTFGAGSRLTVL.